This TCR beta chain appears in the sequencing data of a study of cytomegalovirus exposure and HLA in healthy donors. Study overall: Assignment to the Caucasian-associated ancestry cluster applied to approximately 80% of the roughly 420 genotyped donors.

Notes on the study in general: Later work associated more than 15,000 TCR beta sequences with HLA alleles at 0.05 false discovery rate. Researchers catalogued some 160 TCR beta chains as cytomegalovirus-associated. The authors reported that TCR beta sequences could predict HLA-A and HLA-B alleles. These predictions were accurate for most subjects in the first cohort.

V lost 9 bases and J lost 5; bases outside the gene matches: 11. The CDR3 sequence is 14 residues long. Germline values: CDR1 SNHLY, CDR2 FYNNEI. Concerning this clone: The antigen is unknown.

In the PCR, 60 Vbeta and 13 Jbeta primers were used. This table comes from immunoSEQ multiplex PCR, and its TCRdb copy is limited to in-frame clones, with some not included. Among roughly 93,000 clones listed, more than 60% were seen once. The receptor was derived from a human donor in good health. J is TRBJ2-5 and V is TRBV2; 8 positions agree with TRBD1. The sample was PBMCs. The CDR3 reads CASSTDRVEETQYF. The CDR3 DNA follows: TGTGCCAGTTCCACGGACAGGGTAGAGGAGACCCAGTACTTC.